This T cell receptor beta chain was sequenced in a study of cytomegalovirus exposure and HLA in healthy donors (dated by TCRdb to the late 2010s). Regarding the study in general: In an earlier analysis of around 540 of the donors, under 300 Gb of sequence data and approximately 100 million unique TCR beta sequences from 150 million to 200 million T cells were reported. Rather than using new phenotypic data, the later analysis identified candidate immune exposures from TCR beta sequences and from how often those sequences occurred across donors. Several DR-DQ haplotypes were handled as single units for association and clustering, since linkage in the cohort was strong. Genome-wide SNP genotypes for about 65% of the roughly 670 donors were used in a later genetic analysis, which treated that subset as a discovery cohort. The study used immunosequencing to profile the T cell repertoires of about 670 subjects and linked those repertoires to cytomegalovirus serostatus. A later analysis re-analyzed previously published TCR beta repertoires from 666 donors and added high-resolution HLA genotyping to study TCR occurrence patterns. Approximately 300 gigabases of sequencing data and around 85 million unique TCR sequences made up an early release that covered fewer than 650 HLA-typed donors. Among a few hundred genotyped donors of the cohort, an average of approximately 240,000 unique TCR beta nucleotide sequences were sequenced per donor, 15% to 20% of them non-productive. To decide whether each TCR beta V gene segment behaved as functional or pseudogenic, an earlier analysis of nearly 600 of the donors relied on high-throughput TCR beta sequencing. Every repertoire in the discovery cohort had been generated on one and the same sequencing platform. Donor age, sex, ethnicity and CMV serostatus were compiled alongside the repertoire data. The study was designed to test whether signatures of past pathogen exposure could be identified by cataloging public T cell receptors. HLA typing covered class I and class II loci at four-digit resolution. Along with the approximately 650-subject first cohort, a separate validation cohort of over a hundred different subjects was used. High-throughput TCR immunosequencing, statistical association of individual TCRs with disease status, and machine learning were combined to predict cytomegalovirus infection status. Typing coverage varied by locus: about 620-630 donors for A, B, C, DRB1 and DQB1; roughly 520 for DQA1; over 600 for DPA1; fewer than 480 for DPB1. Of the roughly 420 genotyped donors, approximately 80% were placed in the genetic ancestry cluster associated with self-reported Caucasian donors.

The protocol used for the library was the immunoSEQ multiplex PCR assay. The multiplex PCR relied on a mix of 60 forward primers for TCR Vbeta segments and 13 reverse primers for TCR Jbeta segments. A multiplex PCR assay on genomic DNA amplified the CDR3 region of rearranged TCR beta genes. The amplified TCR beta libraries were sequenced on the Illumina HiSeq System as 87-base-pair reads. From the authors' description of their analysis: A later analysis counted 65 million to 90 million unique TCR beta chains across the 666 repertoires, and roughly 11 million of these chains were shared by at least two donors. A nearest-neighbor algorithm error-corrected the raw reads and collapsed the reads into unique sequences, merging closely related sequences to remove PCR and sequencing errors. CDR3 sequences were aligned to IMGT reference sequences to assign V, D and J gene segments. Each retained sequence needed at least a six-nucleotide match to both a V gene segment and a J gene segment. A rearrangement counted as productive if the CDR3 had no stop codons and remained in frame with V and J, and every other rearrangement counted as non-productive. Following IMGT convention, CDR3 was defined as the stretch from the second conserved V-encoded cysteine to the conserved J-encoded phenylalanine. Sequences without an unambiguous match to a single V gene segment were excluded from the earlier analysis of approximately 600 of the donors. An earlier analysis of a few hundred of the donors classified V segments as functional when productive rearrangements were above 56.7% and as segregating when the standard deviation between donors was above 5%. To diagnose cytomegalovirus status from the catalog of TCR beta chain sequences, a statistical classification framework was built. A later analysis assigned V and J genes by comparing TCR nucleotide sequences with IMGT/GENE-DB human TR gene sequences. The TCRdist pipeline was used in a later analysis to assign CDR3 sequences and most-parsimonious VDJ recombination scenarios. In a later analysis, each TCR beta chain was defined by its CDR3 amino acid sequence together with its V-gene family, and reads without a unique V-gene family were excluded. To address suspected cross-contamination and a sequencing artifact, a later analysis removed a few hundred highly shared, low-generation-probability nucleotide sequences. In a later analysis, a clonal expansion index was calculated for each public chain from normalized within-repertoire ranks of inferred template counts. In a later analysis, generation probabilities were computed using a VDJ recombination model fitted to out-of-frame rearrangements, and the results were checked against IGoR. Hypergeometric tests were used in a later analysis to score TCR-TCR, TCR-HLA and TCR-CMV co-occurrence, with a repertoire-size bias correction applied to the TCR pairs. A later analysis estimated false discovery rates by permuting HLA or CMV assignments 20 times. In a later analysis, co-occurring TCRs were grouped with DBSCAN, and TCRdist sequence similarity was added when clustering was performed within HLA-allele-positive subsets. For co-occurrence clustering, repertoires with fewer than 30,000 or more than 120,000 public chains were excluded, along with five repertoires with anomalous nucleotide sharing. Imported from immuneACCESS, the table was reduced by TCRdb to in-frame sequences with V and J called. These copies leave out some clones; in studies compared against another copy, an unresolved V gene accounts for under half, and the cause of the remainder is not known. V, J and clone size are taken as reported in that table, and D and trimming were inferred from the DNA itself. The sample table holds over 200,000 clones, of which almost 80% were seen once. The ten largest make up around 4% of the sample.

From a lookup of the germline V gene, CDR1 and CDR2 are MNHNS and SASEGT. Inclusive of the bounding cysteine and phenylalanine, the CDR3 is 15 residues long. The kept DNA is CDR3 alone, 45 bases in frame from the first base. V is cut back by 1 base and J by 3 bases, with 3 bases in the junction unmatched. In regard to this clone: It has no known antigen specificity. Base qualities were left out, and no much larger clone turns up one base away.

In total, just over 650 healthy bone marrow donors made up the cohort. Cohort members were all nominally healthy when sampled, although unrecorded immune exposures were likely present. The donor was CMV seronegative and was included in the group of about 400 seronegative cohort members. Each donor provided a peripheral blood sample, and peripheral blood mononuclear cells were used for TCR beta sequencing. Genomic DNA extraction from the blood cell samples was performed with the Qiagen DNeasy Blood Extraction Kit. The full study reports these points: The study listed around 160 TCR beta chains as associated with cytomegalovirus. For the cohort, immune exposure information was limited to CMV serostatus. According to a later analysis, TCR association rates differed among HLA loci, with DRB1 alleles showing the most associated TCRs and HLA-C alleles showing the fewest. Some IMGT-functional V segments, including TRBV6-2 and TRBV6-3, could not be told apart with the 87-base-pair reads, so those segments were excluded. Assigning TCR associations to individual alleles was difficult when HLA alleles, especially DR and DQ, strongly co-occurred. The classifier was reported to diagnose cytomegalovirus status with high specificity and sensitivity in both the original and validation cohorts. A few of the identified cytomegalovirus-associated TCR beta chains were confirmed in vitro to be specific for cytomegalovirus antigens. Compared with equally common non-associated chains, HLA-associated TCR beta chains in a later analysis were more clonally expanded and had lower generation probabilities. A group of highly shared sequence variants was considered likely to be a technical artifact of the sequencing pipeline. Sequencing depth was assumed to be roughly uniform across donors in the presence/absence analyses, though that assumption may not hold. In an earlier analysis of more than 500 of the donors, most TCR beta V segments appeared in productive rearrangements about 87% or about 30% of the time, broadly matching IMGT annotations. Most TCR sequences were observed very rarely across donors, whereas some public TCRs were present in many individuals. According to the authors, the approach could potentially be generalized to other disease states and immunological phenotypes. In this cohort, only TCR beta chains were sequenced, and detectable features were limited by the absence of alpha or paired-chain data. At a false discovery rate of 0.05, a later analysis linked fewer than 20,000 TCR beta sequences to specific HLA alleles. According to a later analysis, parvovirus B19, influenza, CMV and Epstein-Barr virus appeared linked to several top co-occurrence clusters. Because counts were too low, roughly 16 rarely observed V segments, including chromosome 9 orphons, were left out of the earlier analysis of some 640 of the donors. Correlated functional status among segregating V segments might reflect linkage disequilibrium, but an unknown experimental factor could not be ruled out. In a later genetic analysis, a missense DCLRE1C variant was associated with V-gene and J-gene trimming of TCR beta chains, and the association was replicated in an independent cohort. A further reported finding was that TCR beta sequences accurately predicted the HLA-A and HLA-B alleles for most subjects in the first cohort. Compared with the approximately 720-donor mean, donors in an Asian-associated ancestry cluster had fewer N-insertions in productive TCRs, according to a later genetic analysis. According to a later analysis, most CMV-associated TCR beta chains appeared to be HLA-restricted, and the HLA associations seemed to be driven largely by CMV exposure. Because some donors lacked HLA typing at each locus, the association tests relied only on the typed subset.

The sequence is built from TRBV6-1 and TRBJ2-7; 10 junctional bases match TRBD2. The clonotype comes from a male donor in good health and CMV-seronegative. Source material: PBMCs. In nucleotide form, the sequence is TGTGCCAGCAGTGAAGTGTTAGCGGGGGGCTACGAGCAGTACTTC. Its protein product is CASSEVLAGGYEQYF.